The clone carrying this T cell receptor (beta chain) was observed at least ten times. The antigen remains unidentified. Every patient underwent thyroid surgery untreated. The data stem from a study of metastatic and nonmetastatic thyroid tumors. Study background: Comparison of repertoires was carried out across blood and tumor or nodule tissue from malignant and benign thyroid patients.

In the authors' workflow: Across clinicopathological groups, CDR3 differences served as the basis for building a distant-metastasis classifier for papillary thyroid cancer. TCRdb re-called clones from the PCR reads using MiXCR. The V and J calls, along with clone size, are taken from TCRdb and not from the paper's own processing. The table includes 21,000 or so clones, 15% to 20% detected once. General study results and limits: A significant increase in TCR beta diversity was reportedly seen in malignant thyroid tumors relative to benign nodules, in blood and tumor.

This CDR3 spans 14 amino acids. Germline V lookup: CDR1 DFQATT, CDR2 SNEGSKA (reference sequence). Between the trimmed V and J ends, which lost 0 bases and 5 bases, there was a span of 13 bases. The sequenced sample was blood. This clonotype originated in a male donor with papillary thyroid cancer or a benign thyroid nodule (not recorded which). Some clones in this sample may be carry-over from other donors' samples. The V gene is TRBV20-1, the J gene TRBJ1-1, with D tentatively TRBD1 (6 bases). In DNA form, the CDR3 reads TGCAGTGCTAGAGACGACAGGACTGGGACTGAAGCTTTCTTT. Protein product: CSARDDRTGTEAFF.